These 12 T cell receptor beta chains came from one sample sequenced in a study of blood T cell repertoires in COVID-19. The repertoire was sequenced with immunoSEQ multiplex PCR; TCRdb's copy has only in-frame clones and lacks some. This table holds about 250,000 clones, about 89% found once. The sequenced sample was peripheral blood. These receptors were taken from an older woman who had recovered from COVID-19.

The chain combines TRBV6-6 with TRBJ1-3; 7 nucleotides line up with TRBD1. Germline V lookup: CDR1 MNHNY, CDR2 SVGAGI (reference sequence). V lost 8 bases, J lost 0 bases, and 7 bases stayed unmatched. The CDR3 is 15 residues long. DNA for the CDR3: TGTGCCAGCCGACAGGGAAGGGACTCTGGAAACACCATATATTTT. Amino acid sequence: CASRQGRDSGNTIYF.

This rearrangement joins TRBV7-2 to TRBJ1-5; TRBD1 matches at 7 bases. The CDR3 loop spans 14 amino acids. V shed 5 bases and J 7 bases; nucleotides not matched to a gene: 8. Looked up from germline, CDR1 is SGHTA and CDR2 is FQGNSA. Here the CDR3 DNA reads TGTGCCAGCAGCCAAGACAGGGCCGGGCAGCCCCAGCATTTT. Translation gives CASSQDRAGQPQHF.

The chain has TRBV6-5 and TRBJ2-1; 11 nucleotides line up with TRBD2. Unmatched junction bases numbered 3, after V lost 6 bases and J lost 2 bases. Germline-derived CDR1 and CDR2 are MNHEY and SVGAGI. CDR3 length: 15 amino acids. The CDR3 region has the DNA TGTGCCAGCAGCTCACTAGCGGGGGCCTACAATGAGCAGTTCTTC. Amino acid sequence: CASSSLAGAYNEQFF.

The rearrangement joins TRBV6-4 to TRBJ2-1; TRBD1 might be the D (7 bases). Per germline, CDR1 MRHNA and CDR2 SNTAGT. This CDR3 contains 12 residues. The V end lost 6 bases, the J end lost 6 bases, and 9 bases lay between the germline ends. The CDR3 protein is CASSQGGNEQFF. CDR3 bases: TGTGCCAGCAGCCAGGGGGGCAATGAGCAGTTCTTC.

V is TRBV28 and J is TRBJ1-1; TRBD1 matches at 7 bases. Germline assignment: CDR1 MDHEN and CDR2 SYDVKM. The CDR3 contains 16 residues. V shed 6 bases and J 4 bases; nucleotides not matched to a gene: 14. This chain's CDR3 is CASSLRWTGEGTEAFF. CDR3 nucleotides: TGTGCCAGCAGCCTAAGATGGACAGGCGAGGGCACTGAAGCTTTCTTT. The full variable domain, rest sourced from reference TRBV28 and TRBJ1-1, is DVKVTQSSRYLVKRTGEKVFLECVQDMDHENMFWYRQDPGLGLRLIYFSYDVKMKEKGDIPEGYSVSREKKERFSLILESASTNQTSMYLCASSLRWTGEGTEAFFGQGTRLTVV.

V usage is TRBV15 and J usage is TRBJ2-2; TRBD2 might be the D (5 bases). The CDR3 is 17 amino acids. CDR1 LNHNV and CDR2 YYDKDF come from the germline V gene (reference sequence). Trimming took 1 base from V and 1 from J, leaving 13 bases between them. As DNA, the CDR3 is TGTGCCACCAGCAGAGTATTCACGGGGAAGAACACCGGGGAGCTGTTTTTT. It encodes CATSRVFTGKNTGELFF.

This rearrangement joins TRBV7-2 to TRBJ2-1; D may be TRBD1 (6 bases). Trimming removed 5 bases from V and 5 bases from J, with 19 bases in between. Germline V lookup: CDR1 SGHTA, CDR2 FQGNSA. The CDR3 runs to 16 residues. The CDR3 is CASSLVNSGQNNEQFF. CDR3 coding DNA: TGTGCCAGCAGCCTCGTTAACTCAGGACAGAACAATGAGCAGTTCTTC.

The chain links TRBV28 to TRBJ2-7; TRBD1 agrees at 8 bases. CDR1 and CDR2 (germline): MDHEN, SYDVKM. V lost 6 bases to trimming and J lost 3 bases; unmatched junction nucleotides: 7. The CDR3 covers 14 residues. CDR3 residues: CASRRDRLYYEQYF. CDR3 nucleotides: TGTGCCAGCAGACGGGACAGGCTTTACTACGAGCAGTACTTC.

The V and J genes are TRBV28 and TRBJ1-5; D is uncertain. Germline CDR1 and CDR2: MDHEN and SYDVKM. With 3 bases removed from V and 6 bases from J, the gap between germline ends came to 12 bases. This CDR3 spans 14 amino acids. CDR3 DNA: TGTGCCAGCAGTTTCGAGCGGGAGGGTCAGCCCCAGCATTTT. Protein: CASSFEREGQPQHF.

The chain uses TRBV27 and TRBJ1-5, with D possibly matching TRBD1 (6 bases). The germline V gene has CDR1 MNHEY and CDR2 SMNVEV (reference sequence). The CDR3 runs to 15 residues. V shed 6 bases and J shed 0 bases, with 12 bases lying between them. The CDR3: CASRDRRASNQPQHF. CDR3 coding DNA: TGTGCCAGCAGGGACAGAAGGGCTAGCAATCAGCCCCAGCATTTT.

V and J are TRBV4-2 and TRBJ1-6, with 7 bases aligning to TRBD1. Trimming removed 0 bases from V and 9 bases from J; junction bases left unmatched: 8. The CDR3 has 16 residues. Germline lookup yields CDR1 LGHNA and CDR2 YNFKEQ. Written as DNA, the CDR3 is TGTGCCAGCAGCCAAGATCCGCGACAGGGAGGTTCACCCCTCCACTTT. It yields the protein CASSQDPRQGGSPLHF.

The chain couples TRBV6-5 to TRBJ1-1; 7 bases match TRBD1. There are 14 residues in the CDR3. CDR1 is MNHEY, CDR2 SVGAGI, per germline. Unmatched junction bases numbered 10, after V lost 11 bases and J lost 1 base. CDR3 amino acids: CAVRPAGGNTEAFF. DNA for the CDR3: TGTGCCGTGCGCCCGGCAGGGGGGAACACTGAAGCTTTCTTT.